This T cell receptor beta chain stems from a study of T cells after yellow fever vaccination. 5'RACE template switching produced TCR cDNA carrying a universal primer site and UMIs. TCRdb fed the 5' RACE reads into MiXCR, producing one record per CDR3 protein. The sample lists 120,000 to 150,000 distinct CDR3 sequences, approximately 7.7% occurring once. Concerning this clonotype itself: Its antigen remains unknown.

This CDR3 contains 15 residues. Germline CDR1 and CDR2: SQVTM and ANQGSEA. V was pared by 4 bases and J by 6 bases, with 12 bases of the junction left unmatched. Whole-study results and caveats: A small proportion of clonotypes was detected in both the CD4 and CD8 compartments.

The sequencing used CD4+ T cells sorted from PBMCs, collected 5 days after the yellow fever booster vaccination. This clonotype originated in a man aged 25 to 45 who received the YFV17D yellow fever vaccine. The chain combines TRBV29-1 with TRBJ2-5, with 9 nucleotides matching TRBD2. The CDR3 protein is CSVVPLAGLGKTQYF. CDR3 nucleotides: TGCAGCGTTGTCCCACTAGCGGGTCTAGGAAAGACCCAGTACTTC.